This section outlines one T cell receptor beta chain sequence together with its context. Its target is not known. Germline CDR1 SEHNR, CDR2 FQNEAQ (reference sequence). The length of the CDR3 is 12 residues. Trimming cost V 2 bases and J 3 bases, with 4 bases left between them. The data stem from a study of cytomegalovirus exposure and HLA in healthy donors. Libraries were prepared by immunoSEQ multiplex PCR; TCRdb keeps only in-frame clonotypes and omits some of them. The sample has 130,000 to 150,000 clones, 90% seen once; the top ten hold roughly 6.4%. Study-level points and caveats: CMV antigen specificity of three CMV-associated chains was confirmed in vitro. Subsequent analysis showed first-cohort TCR clusters tending to co-occur in 120 or so validation repertoires. Reports credit the classifier with highly specific, highly sensitive diagnosis of cytomegalovirus status.

The donors were members of the validation cohort comprising approximately 110 subjects, separate from the approximately 710-subject first cohort. The chain recombines TRBV7-9 with TRBJ1-2, with unresolved D. The receptor was isolated from a woman in her twenties or thirties in good health and CMV-seropositive. Material for sequencing was PBMCs. The CDR3 protein is CASSLQDYGYTF. DNA of the CDR3: TGTGCCAGCAGCTTACAGGACTATGGCTACACCTTC.